This T cell receptor beta chain was sequenced for a study of Ad26.COV2.S vaccination and SARS-CoV-2 variants. Across the whole study: The donor belonged to the COV1001 Ad26.COV2.S trial arm. Each vaccinee took Ad26.COV2.S intramuscularly, once or twice 56 days apart. General study results and limits: Vaccinees reportedly had broad spike-specific CD8+ and CD4+ T cell responses.

Specified treatment: some 20 received Ad26.COV2.S at low or high dose, single or two shots; about 5 received placebo; per-sample allocation not given. Sampling was performed 63 days after the first vaccine or placebo injection. Spike of the Wuhan-strain SARS-CoV-2 was expressed by an Ad26 vector, which formed the vaccine. This CDR3 contains 14 residues. The germline gives CDR1 LGHDT, CDR2 YNNKEL (reference sequence). J gave up 6 bases and V 4 bases, and 4 bases lay outside the gene matches. Profiling relied on immunoSEQ multiplex PCR, and the TCRdb table lists in-frame clones only, not all of them. The data show 380,000 or so clones, around 88% seen once. Concerning this clone itself: What it binds is not known.

The chain employs TRBV3-1 (or the pseudogene TRBV3-2) and TRBJ1-2, with 11 positions matching TRBD1. The origin of this receptor is a person aged 18 to 65 who received the Ad26.COV2.S COVID-19 vaccine or a placebo. The sample in question was peripheral blood, obtained in a trial of Ad26.COV2.S vaccine versus placebo. The CDR3 DNA follows: TGTGCCAGCAGCCGAGGACAGGGGGCGGATGGCTACACCTTC. Its protein product is CASSRGQGADGYTF.